The rows below give T cell receptor beta chains drawn from one sample of a study of T cell responses to AZD1222 COVID-19 vaccine. TCRdb keeps only in-frame clones here, not all; method: immunoSEQ multiplex PCR. The sample shows roughly 110,000 clones, around 90% of them seen only once. Sequenced here: peripheral blood, sampled 28 days after the second AZD1222 dose. The receptors derive from an adult who received the AZD1222 COVID-19 vaccine. The CDR3 runs from the conserved cysteine through the conserved F or W. D genes are given only for firm matches.

J gene | V gene | D gene | CDR3 protein | CDR3 DNA
TRBJ1-5 | TRBV19 | - | CASSIDGGGGHDQPQHF | TGTGCCAGTAGTATAGATGGGGGAGGGGGACATGATCAGCCCCAGCATTTT
TRBJ2-7 | TRBV5-4 | TRBD2 | CASSFQVAGPPYEQYF | TGTGCCAGCAGCTTCCAGGTAGCGGGACCCCCCTACGAGCAGTACTTC
TRBJ1-1 | TRBV25-1 | TRBD1 | CASSESLNRGSMNTEAFF | TGTGCCAGCAGTGAATCGCTTAACAGGGGGTCAATGAACACTGAAGCTTTCTTT
TRBJ2-1 | TRBV15 | TRBD2 | CATSRDRTGTSGPGYNEQFF | TGTGCCACCAGCAGAGATCGGACCGGGACTAGCGGACCCGGCTACAATGAGCAGTTCTTC
TRBJ1-1 | TRBV18 | - | CASSLWTENTEAFF | TGTGCCAGCTCACTATGGACAGAGAACACTGAAGCTTTCTTT
TRBJ1-2 | TRBV3-1/TRBV3-2 | - | CASSQTSGTWGYTF | TGTGCCAGCAGCCAAACTAGTGGAACGTGGGGCTACACCTTC
TRBJ1-4 | TRBV30 | TRBD1 | CAWSSGQANNEKLFF | TGTGCCTGGAGTTCGGGACAGGCGAATAATGAAAAACTGTTTTTT
TRBJ1-2 | TRBV7-2 | TRBD1 | CASSPQTGGHYGYTF | TGTGCCAGCAGCCCCCAGACAGGGGGCCACTATGGCTACACCTTC
TRBJ1-4 | TRBV7-4 | TRBD1 | CASRGTGVWKLFF | TGTGCCAGTAGAGGGACAGGGGTTTGGAAACTGTTTTTT
TRBJ2-7 | TRBV6-5 | TRBD1 | CASRTGTGNSYEQYF | TGTGCCAGCAGAACCGGGACAGGAAACTCCTACGAGCAGTACTTC
TRBJ1-3 | TRBV4-2 | - | CASSQDRGTGNTIYF | TGTGCCAGCAGCCAAGATCGGGGCACTGGAAACACCATATATTTT
TRBJ1-4 | TRBV19 | TRBD1 | CASSRRQGGEKLFF | TGTGCCAGTAGTAGACGACAGGGTGGTGAAAAACTGTTTTTT
TRBJ1-2 | TRBV3-1/TRBV3-2 | - | CASSRGGNGYTF | TGTGCCAGCAGCCGAGGGGGTAATGGCTACACCTTC
TRBJ2-7 | TRBV7-6 | TRBD1 | CASSSGLGQGTYEQYF | TGTGCCAGCAGCTCCGGCCTGGGACAGGGGACCTACGAGCAGTACTTC